Shown below are 10 T cell receptor beta chains from a single sample sequenced in a study of blood T cell repertoires in COVID-19. Sequencing was performed with immunoSEQ multiplex PCR; in TCRdb, only in-frame clones are kept and a portion is missing. The repertoire holds about 100,000 clones, with about 90% as singletons. Input material: peripheral blood. All receptors come from a man aged 25-45 years in a cohort sampled during active COVID-19.

For this clone: At the DNA level, this CDR3 is encoded by other sequences in the same sample as well. The gene calls are TRBV7-9 and TRBJ2-6, with D maybe TRBD1 (6 bases). CDR1 is SEHNR, CDR2 FQNEAQ, per germline (reference sequence). V was cut by 5 bases and J by 4 bases, with 9 bases left in between. The CDR3 has 14 residues. Here the CDR3 DNA reads TGTGCCAGCAGCACAGGGTCCGGGGCCAACGTCCTGACTTTC. Translated: CASSTGSGANVLTF.

The V call is TRBV5-4, the J call TRBJ2-2; 7 bases are shared with TRBD1. The CDR3 sequence is 18 residues long. V trimming: 3 bases; J trimming: 1 base; junction bases outside the gene matches: 12. Germline V gene sequence: CDR1 SGHNT, CDR2 YYREEE (reference sequence). The CDR3 sequence: CASSSVDNRGLNTGELFF. For the CDR3, the DNA is TGTGCCAGCAGCTCCGTGGATAACAGGGGCTTGAACACCGGGGAGCTGTTTTTT.

This clone occurred once. J is TRBJ2-7 and V is TRBV6-5; 7 nucleotides agree with TRBD1. This CDR3 is 13 amino acids long. J lost 8 bases, V lost 7 bases, and 11 bases had no gene match. Germline V gives CDR1 MNHEY, CDR2 SVGAGI. CDR3 loop: CASTQGGQNKQYF. In DNA form, the CDR3 reads TGTGCCAGCACGCAAGGGGGACAGAATAAGCAGTACTTC.

The J gene is TRBJ1-6, the V gene TRBV10-3; 8 bases agree with TRBD1. CDR1 is ENHRY, CDR2 SYGVKD, per germline. Losses at the gene ends were 6 bases for V and 3 bases for J; bases not matched to a gene: 4. The CDR3 has 15 residues. CDR3 amino acids: CAIRPGQDYNSPLHF. The CDR3 DNA reads as TGTGCCATCAGGCCGGGACAGGACTATAATTCACCCCTCCACTTT.

The chain recombines TRBV2 with TRBJ1-1; D gene unclear. This CDR3 contains 14 residues. Trimming removed 2 bases from V and 1 base from J, with 8 bases in between. Germline-derived CDR1 and CDR2 are SNHLY and FYNNEI. CDR3 in amino acids: CASSEFAGNTEAFF. The CDR3 region has the DNA TGTGCCAGCAGTGAATTCGCGGGGAACACTGAAGCTTTCTTT.

The CDR3 DNA reads as TGTGCCAGCAGCTTAGACGCAGATCGTAATTCACCCCTCCACTTT. As protein: CASSLDADRNSPLHF. The chain joins TRBV7-9 to TRBJ1-6; D remains ambiguous. Germline CDR1 and CDR2: SEHNR and FQNEAQ (reference sequence). Trimming pared 1 base from V and 6 bases from J, leaving 10 bases between. The CDR3 has 15 residues.

The V gene is TRBV27, the J gene TRBJ2-7, with D maybe TRBD1 (5 bases). Germline lookup yields CDR1 MNHEY and CDR2 SMNVEV (reference sequence). The CDR3 length is 13 residues. V lost 2 bases and J 5 bases, leaving 10 bases between the germline ends. Written as DNA, the CDR3 is TGTGCCAGCAGTTTAGCAGGGTGGGACGAGCAGTACTTC. Its translation: CASSLAGWDEQYF.

This chain uses TRBV5-1 with TRBJ1-5, with D possibly being TRBD1 (6 bases). CDR1 SGHRS and CDR2 YFSETQ come from the germline V gene. This CDR3 has 16 residues. Trimming removed 4 bases at V and 3 bases at J, with 17 bases between. The CDR3 DNA is TGCGCCAGCAGCGTAGACCCAGGGGTCCTCAATCAGCCCCAGCATTTT. Protein product: CASSVDPGVLNQPQHF.

The chain employs TRBV19 and TRBJ2-5; TRBD2 matches at 8 bases. The CDR3 covers 17 residues. Germline CDR1 and CDR2: LNHDA and SQIVND (reference sequence). V lost 3 bases and J lost 4; bases outside the gene matches: 13. CDR3 coding DNA: TGTGCCAGTAGTATCTCAGCGGGGGCATGGGTCGGAGAGACCCAGTACTTC. Translated, it gives CASSISAGAWVGETQYF. The full variable domain, with the rest looked up from reference TRBV19 and TRBJ2-5, is DGGITQSPKYLFRKEGQNVTLSCEQNLNHDAMYWYRQDPGQGLRLIYYSQIVNDFQKGDIAEGYSVSREKKESFPLTVTSAQKNPTAFYLCASSISAGAWVGETQYFGPGTRLLVL.

J is TRBJ2-3 and V is TRBV27; 8 bases align to TRBD2. V lost 7 bases, J lost 7 bases, and 13 bases stayed unmatched. CDR1 and CDR2 from the germline V gene are MNHEY and SMNVEV (reference sequence). CDR3 length: 15 residues. The CDR3 coding sequence is TGTGCCAGCATCTCGGGACTAGGCGAACACCATACGCAGTATTTT. Translation gives CASISGLGEHHTQYF.